The table lists the clone carrying this T cell receptor beta chain with a few counts. Authors' analysis steps: Nucleated cell number was recorded as an estimate derived from reference gene primer amplification. TCRdb's copy holds only in-frame clones and misses some; the assay was immunoSEQ multiplex PCR. Clonal size and the V and J genes are those of that table, whereas D and trimming came from the DNA. This table has some 130,000 clones, about 76% appearing once. The V segment lost 3 bases and the J segment 3 bases; nucleotides outside the gene matches: 2. The germline CDR1 and CDR2 sequences are SGHRS and YFSETQ. The CDR3 has 13 residues. These data originate in a study of blood T cell repertoires in COVID-19. As for the study in general: COVID-19 samples from acute and convalescent phases originated in the United States, Italy and Spain. Nucleic acid was either cDNA or gDNA, and it came from T cells, B-cell-depleted T cells, or PBMCs.

The rearrangement joins TRBV5-1 to TRBJ1-1; 7 bases line up with TRBD1. Sequencing input: peripheral blood. This receptor was taken from a woman aged 60 to 75 with active or convalescent COVID-19. This CDR3 reads CASSSTGYTEAFF. The CDR3, as DNA: TGCGCCAGCAGCTCGACAGGGTACACTGAAGCTTTCTTT.